The present entry profiles one TCR beta chain with its context. Its antigen remains unknown. Diagnostic conclusions were grounded in clinical symptoms, serum thyroxine, TRAb, thyroid ultrasound and orbital computed tomography. Amplification from RNA transcripts yielded the TCR beta CDR3 regions. The first round was an RT-PCR with HTBI primers, and the second round was a multiplex PCR. TCRdb passed the multiplex PCR reads through MiXCR, listing each CDR3 protein once. The data show over 650,000 distinct CDR3 sequences, about 40% seen once. The source of the sample is a study of Graves' ophthalmopathy and Graves' hyperthyroidism. Findings of the study overall: Discriminating ophthalmopathy from stable hyperthyroidism, a 13-signature model attained a sensitivity of about 88% and a specificity of 81.08%. For predicting ophthalmopathy progression, the model had about 71% sensitivity and roughly 72% specificity.

J was trimmed by 5 bases and V by 4 bases; bases with no gene match: 5. CDR3 length: 15 residues. This chain connects TRBV12-3 or TRBV12-4 to TRBJ1-6; 7 bases fit TRBD1. This receptor was identified in an adult man with Graves' ophthalmopathy. The specimen sequenced was peripheral blood. CDR3 sequence (DNA): TGTGCCAGCAGTTCCGACAGGGTGAATAATTCACCCCTCCACTTT. Protein product: CASSSDRVNNSPLHF.